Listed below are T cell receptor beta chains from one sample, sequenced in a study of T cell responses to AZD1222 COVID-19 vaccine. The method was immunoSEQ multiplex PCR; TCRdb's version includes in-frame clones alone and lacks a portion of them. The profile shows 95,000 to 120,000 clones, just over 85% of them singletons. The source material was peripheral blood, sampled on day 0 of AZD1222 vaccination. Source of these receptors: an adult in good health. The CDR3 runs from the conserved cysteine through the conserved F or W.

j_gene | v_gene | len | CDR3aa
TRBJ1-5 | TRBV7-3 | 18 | CASSLAGQGRGDNQPQHF
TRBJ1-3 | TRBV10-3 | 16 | CAISESTGVGGNTIYF
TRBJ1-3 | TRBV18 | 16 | CASSHGQPSSGNTIYF
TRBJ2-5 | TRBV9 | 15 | CASSVGAGGLETQYF
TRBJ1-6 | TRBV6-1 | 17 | CASSGAGGLSYNSPLHF
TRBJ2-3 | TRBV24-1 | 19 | CATSEPGLAGGRGTDTQYF
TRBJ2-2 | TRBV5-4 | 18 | CASSSPGGVWGQGGELFF
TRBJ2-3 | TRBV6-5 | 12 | CASRDGGDTQYF
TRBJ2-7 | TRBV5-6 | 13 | CASMAPGAYEQYF
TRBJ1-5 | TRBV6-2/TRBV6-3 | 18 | CASSFPTGGVGNGQPQHF
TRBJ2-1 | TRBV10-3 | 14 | CAIRFNWTYNEQFF
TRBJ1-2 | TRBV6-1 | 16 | CASSEGREPPTYGYTF
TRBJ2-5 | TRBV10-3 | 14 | CAISDTRGQETQYF
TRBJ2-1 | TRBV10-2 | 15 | CASSGEGLGHNEQFF
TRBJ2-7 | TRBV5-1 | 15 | CASSRGQGASYEQYF
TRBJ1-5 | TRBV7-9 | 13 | CASSSGGNQPQHF
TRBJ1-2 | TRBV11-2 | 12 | CASSLEGDGYTF
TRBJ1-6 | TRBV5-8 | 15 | CASSFRGGAGSPLHF
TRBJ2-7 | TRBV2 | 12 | CASRRGPYEQYF
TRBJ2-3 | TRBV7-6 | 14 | CASNQRGDTDTQYF
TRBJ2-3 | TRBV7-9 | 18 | CASSLFTYRDRSPDTQYF
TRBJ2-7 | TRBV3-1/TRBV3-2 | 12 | CASSQGSYEQYF
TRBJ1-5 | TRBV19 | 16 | CASSARQGAEGQPQHF
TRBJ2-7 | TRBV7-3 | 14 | CASSLTPNSGEQYF
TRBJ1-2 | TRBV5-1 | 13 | CASSETDNYGYTF
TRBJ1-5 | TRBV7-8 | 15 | CASSLGQGDNQPQHF
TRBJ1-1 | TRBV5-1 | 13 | CASSLVRDTEAFF